This T cell receptor (beta chain) came from a study of blood T cell repertoires in COVID-19. Turning to the study itself: Some COVID-19 samples were acute and others convalescent; all came from the United States, Italy and Spain. From T cells, B-cell-depleted T cells, or PBMCs came the material, which was cDNA or gDNA.

TCRdb's table, derived via immunoSEQ multiplex PCR, lists solely in-frame clones and lacks some. In the table there are over 200,000 clones, 80% to 90% of which are singletons. Trimming removed 0 bases at V and 5 bases at J, with 5 bases between. Germline V CDR1 and CDR2: SGHVS, FNYEAQ. This CDR3 contains 13 residues. Everyone who took part was roughly 18 to 89 years old, and they came from about 25 US areas. Recovery meant two consecutive negative NP/OP PCR tests, professional clearance, or resolved symptoms. The rearrangement uses TRBV7-6 and TRBJ2-1; D call uncertain. The sequence was collected from a man aged 35 to 55 who had recovered from COVID-19. Specimen: PBMCs or T cells enriched from blood (not recorded which). The CDR3 loop is CASSLAQNNEQFF. DNA of the CDR3: TGTGCCAGCAGCTTAGCTCAGAACAATGAGCAGTTCTTC.